A selection of T cell receptor beta chains follows, all from one sample in a study of blood T cell repertoires in COVID-19. Libraries were prepared by immunoSEQ multiplex PCR; TCRdb keeps only in-frame clonotypes and omits some of them. This table has 200,000 to 250,000 clones, around nine tenths appearing once. The sequenced sample was peripheral blood. These receptors were taken from an older woman with acute or convalescent COVID-19. Each CDR3 is given with its conserved first and last residue. The D gene is left open where the match is weak. Part of the rows lack a size; the others show once, few, many or a class for expanded clones.

CDR3nt	CDR3aa	abundance	v_gene	j_gene	d_gene	len
TGCAGTGCTAGAGATGAGGGCTACACCTTC	CSARDEGYTF	-	TRBV20-1	TRBJ1-2	-	10
TGTGCCAGCAGCTTGGCCAGGGCGGCGGATGAAAAACTGTTTTTT	CASSLARAADEKLFF	-	TRBV5-4	TRBJ1-4	-	15
TGTGCCAGCAGCTTGTACGGTCTTCCGGGTCGAACTGAAGCTTTCTTT	CASSLYGLPGRTEAFF	-	TRBV5-8	TRBJ1-1	-	16
TGTGCCAGCAGCGTAGAATTGGCCACAGATACGCAGTATTTT	CASSVELATDTQYF	-	TRBV9	TRBJ2-3	-	14
TGTGCCAGCAGCCAGAAACAATGGGGCCATTCACCCCTCCACTTT	CASSQKQWGHSPLHF	-	TRBV4-2	TRBJ1-6	-	15
TGTGCCAGCAGTTCAGGGGGCCCCTACGAGCAGTACTTC	CASSSGGPYEQYF	-	TRBV6-5	TRBJ2-7	TRBD1	13
TGTGCCAGCAGCGTAATGGGACTAGCGGGATTCAAAGATACGCAGTATTTT	CASSVMGLAGFKDTQYF	-	TRBV9	TRBJ2-3	TRBD2	17
TGTGCCAGCAGTTCCCTCACCGGGACAGGCGGCACTGAAGCTTTCTTT	CASSSLTGTGGTEAFF	few	TRBV28	TRBJ1-1	TRBD1	16
TGCGCCAGCTCAAGGACTAGCGGGGGGGCCAGCTCCTACGAGCAGTACTTC	CASSRTSGGASSYEQYF	-	TRBV5-1	TRBJ2-7	TRBD2	17
TGTGCCAGCAGCCTAGCAGGGACAGGGAACGAGCAGTACTTC	CASSLAGTGNEQYF	-	TRBV11-2	TRBJ2-7	TRBD1	14
TGTGCCAGCAGTGGACAATTTGAGCAGTTCTTC	CASSGQFEQFF	once	TRBV2	TRBJ2-1	-	11
TGTGCCAGCACCCCCCAGGGCACAGGCACAGATACGCAGTATTTT	CASTPQGTGTDTQYF	-	TRBV2	TRBJ2-3	-	15
TGTGCCAGCAGACCAGCCGGGACAGTCATGAAGTCTGAAGCTTTCTTT	CASRPAGTVMKSEAFF	-	TRBV7-9	TRBJ1-1	TRBD1	16
TGTGCCAGCACATCGGGACAGAAAACTCTGTACACCTTC	CASTSGQKTLYTF	-	TRBV6-6	TRBJ1-2	TRBD1	13
TGTGCCAGCAGCTTGGGAGAATACGAGCAGTACTTC	CASSLGEYEQYF	-	TRBV5-4	TRBJ2-7	-	12
TGCGCCAGCAGCGAGGGGGCGACTTACGAGCAGTACTTC	CASSEGATYEQYF	-	TRBV5-1	TRBJ2-7	TRBD1	13
TGTGCCAGCTCGATTTACCGGCAGGGGCCCCCCGAGAACACTGAAGCTTTCTTT	CASSIYRQGPPENTEAFF	-	TRBV18	TRBJ1-1	-	18
TGTGCCAGTAAACAGCGGACAGCTAACACCGGGGAGCTGTTTTTT	CASKQRTANTGELFF	-	TRBV19	TRBJ2-2	-	15
TGTGCCAGCAGCCCCCGGACATACGCTCTGACTAATGAAAAACTGTTTTTT	CASSPRTYALTNEKLFF	-	TRBV6-8	TRBJ1-4	-	17
TGTGCCAGCAGACTTCCGAGACTAGCGGGGGGTTACGAGCAGTACTTC	CASRLPRLAGGYEQYF	-	TRBV7-8	TRBJ2-7	TRBD2	16
TGTGCCAGCAGCTTAAGGGAGACCCGGAACACTGAAGCTTTCTTT	CASSLRETRNTEAFF	-	TRBV3-1/TRBV3-2	TRBJ1-1	-	15
TGTGCCAGCAGCTTGGCCGGGACAGGAACCTACGAGCAGTACTTC	CASSLAGTGTYEQYF	-	TRBV5-4	TRBJ2-7	TRBD1	15
TGTGCCAGTAACCCCAGGGGTCACTACGAGCAGTACTTC	CASNPRGHYEQYF	few	TRBV19	TRBJ2-7	-	13
TGTGCCAGCTCCCCCGGGACAGGGACCACCCGAATTGGAAACACCATATATTTT	CASSPGTGTTRIGNTIYF	-	TRBV18	TRBJ1-3	TRBD1	18
TGTGCCAGTGCTGGCGGGTTTTATGGCTACACCTTC	CASAGGFYGYTF	-	TRBV19	TRBJ1-2	-	12
TGTGCCAGTAGTATTGAACAGGGTGGCTACGAGCAGTACTTC	CASSIEQGGYEQYF	-	TRBV19	TRBJ2-7	-	14
TGTGCCAGCAGCCAGGGACCGGGACAGGGGGACGGCGAGACCCAGTACTTC	CASSQGPGQGDGETQYF	-	TRBV4-2	TRBJ2-5	TRBD1	17
TGTGCCAGCAGCCAAGGGCTAGCCATCACAGATACGCAGTATTTT	CASSQGLAITDTQYF	-	TRBV3-1/TRBV3-2	TRBJ2-3	-	15
TGTGCCAGCAGTTTCCATCGGGGAGCATCGGTTGAAGCTTTCTTT	CASSFHRGASVEAFF	few	TRBV28	TRBJ1-1	-	15
TGTGCCAGCAGTTACGGGACAGGAAACACCATATATTTT	CASSYGTGNTIYF	-	TRBV6-5	TRBJ1-3	-	13
TGCGCCAGCAGCTTGGGCGGTCTAGGAGTCCAAGAGACCCAGTACTTC	CASSLGGLGVQETQYF	once	TRBV5-1	TRBJ2-5	-	16
TGCGCCAGCAGTGGCGGCGTGGGTCGGTACAATGAGCAGTTCTTC	CASSGGVGRYNEQFF	-	TRBV5-1	TRBJ2-1	-	15
TGTGCCAGCAGTTTACACTGGGGGGGTTATAGCAATCAGCCCCAGCATTTT	CASSLHWGGYSNQPQHF	-	TRBV28	TRBJ1-5	-	17
TGTGCCAGCAGCGTGGAACCAGGGTTATATGGCTACACCTTC	CASSVEPGLYGYTF	-	TRBV6-5	TRBJ1-2	-	14
TGTGCCAGCAGCTTAGCGGCGGCGAGCTCCTACAATGAGCAGTTCTTC	CASSLAAASSYNEQFF	-	TRBV11-2	TRBJ2-1	-	16
TGTGCCTGGAGCAGCGGGATCTCAGATACGCAGTATTTT	CAWSSGISDTQYF	-	TRBV30	TRBJ2-3	TRBD2	13
TGTGCCAGCAGCTATACAGGGGTCTACGAGCAGTACTTC	CASSYTGVYEQYF	-	TRBV7-2	TRBJ2-7	TRBD1	13
TGTGCCAGCTCACTAACCGGGACAGGGGAGTCACCCCTCCACTTT	CASSLTGTGESPLHF	many	TRBV18	TRBJ1-6	TRBD1	15
TGTGCCAGCAGTTACAGAGAAAACTACGAGCAGTACTTC	CASSYRENYEQYF	-	TRBV27	TRBJ2-7	-	13
TGCGCCAGCAGTCGCCTAGTTGGAGAGACCCAGTACTTC	CASSRLVGETQYF	-	TRBV4-1	TRBJ2-5	-	13
TGTGCCAGCAGTTTAGTGGGGGGAGGTTCCGGGGAGACCCAGTACTTC	CASSLVGGGSGETQYF	-	TRBV28	TRBJ2-5	-	16
TGTGCCAGCAGCTCACGTCAAAAGGGGTTACGCACAGATACGCAGTATTTT	CASSSRQKGLRTDTQYF	-	TRBV5-8	TRBJ2-3	-	17
TGTGCCAGCAGAACCCCCGGCTCTGGGGCCAACGTCCTGACTTTC	CASRTPGSGANVLTF	few	TRBV6-5	TRBJ2-6	-	15